The rows below give T cell receptor beta chains drawn from one sample of a study of shared clonotypes between healthy human individuals. TCRdb's copy holds only in-frame clones and misses some; the assay was immunoSEQ multiplex PCR. Counted here are about half a million clones, around 73% occurring once; the ten biggest clones make up more than 10%. The sample consisted of PBMCs. The receptor source for this set is a woman aged 40-49 years in good health. Some clones in this sample may be carry-over from other donors' samples. Each CDR3 is given with its conserved first and last residue. A clone size is listed for some rows: how often the clone was seen (once, few, many), or a class if it is expanded.

CDR3: CASSPGGAVGQPQHF
size: NA
V: TRBV28

CDR3: CASSLVGVQETQYF
size: NA
V: TRBV5-4

CDR3: CASSDTSGTIYEQYF
size: NA
V: TRBV28

CDR3: CASSSPKAADYNEQFF
size: NA
V: TRBV11-2

CDR3: CASSEVAGDNEQFF
size: NA
V: TRBV27

CDR3: CAISESAGQGQETQYF
size: NA
V: TRBV10-3

CDR3: CASSQRTGSNEKLFF
size: NA
V: TRBV4-1

CDR3: CASRGVTGELFF
size: NA
V: TRBV2

CDR3: CASRPLAGQEETQYF
size: NA
V: TRBV11-2

CDR3: CASSDASGRADEQYF
size: NA
V: TRBV2

CDR3: CASTTGLAGNEQFF
size: NA
V: TRBV11-2

CDR3: CASSLDTSGRYEQFF
size: NA
V: TRBV5-1

CDR3: CASSDSPSNYGYTF
size: few
V: TRBV10-2

CDR3: CSVTSGSSYEQYF
size: NA
V: TRBV29-1

CDR3: CASSPRQAVNTEAFF
size: NA
V: TRBV18

CDR3: CASSFHLNTGELFF
size: NA
V: TRBV7-9

CDR3: CASSDNGAADTQYF
size: many
V: TRBV6-4

CDR3: CATSAQGAIRETQYF
size: NA
V: TRBV15